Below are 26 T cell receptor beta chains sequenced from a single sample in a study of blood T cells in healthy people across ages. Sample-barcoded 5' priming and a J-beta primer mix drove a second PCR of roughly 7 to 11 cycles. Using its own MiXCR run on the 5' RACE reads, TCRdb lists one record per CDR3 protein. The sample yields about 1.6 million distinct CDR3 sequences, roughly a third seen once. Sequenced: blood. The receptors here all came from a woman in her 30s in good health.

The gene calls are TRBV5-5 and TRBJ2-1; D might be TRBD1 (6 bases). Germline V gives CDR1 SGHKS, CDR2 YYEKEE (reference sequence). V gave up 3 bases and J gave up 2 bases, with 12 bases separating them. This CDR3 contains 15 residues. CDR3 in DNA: TGTGCCAGCAGCTGCCGACAGGTGGCCTACAATGAGCAGTTCTTC. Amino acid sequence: CASSCRQVAYNEQFF.

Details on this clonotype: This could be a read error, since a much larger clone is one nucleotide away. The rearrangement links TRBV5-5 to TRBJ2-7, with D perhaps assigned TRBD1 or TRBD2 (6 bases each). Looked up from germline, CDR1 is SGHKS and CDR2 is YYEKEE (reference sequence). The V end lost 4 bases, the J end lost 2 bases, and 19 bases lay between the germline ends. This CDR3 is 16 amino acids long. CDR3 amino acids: CASSPRGRGQAYEQYF. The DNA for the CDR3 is TGTGCCAGCAGCCCCCGGGGTCGGGGGCAGGCCTACGAGCAGTACTTC. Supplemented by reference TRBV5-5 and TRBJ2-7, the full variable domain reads DAGVTQSPTHLIKTRGQQVTLRCSPISGHKSVSWYQQVLGQGPQFIFQYYEKEERGRGNFPDRFSARQFPNYSSELNVNALLLGDSALYLCASSPRGRGQAYEQYFGPGTRLTVT.

CDR3 nucleotide sequence: TGTGCCAGCAGCCCTGCCAGGCTAGCGGTCACGAGCTCTGGGGCCAACGTCCTGACTTTC. Translated: CASSPARLAVTSSGANVLTF. V gene TRBV7-8 combines with J gene TRBJ2-6, with 7 bases aligning to TRBD2. CDR1 is SGHVS, CDR2 FQNEAQ, per germline. CDR3 length: 20 residues. V gave up 5 bases and J gave up 0 bases; unmatched junction bases: 16.

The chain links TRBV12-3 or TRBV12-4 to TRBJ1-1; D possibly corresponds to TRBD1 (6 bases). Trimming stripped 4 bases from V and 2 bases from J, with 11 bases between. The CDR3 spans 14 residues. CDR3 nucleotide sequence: TGTGCCAGCAGTTACGTAGGGGGAAACACTGAAGCTTTCTTT. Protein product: CASSYVGGNTEAFF.

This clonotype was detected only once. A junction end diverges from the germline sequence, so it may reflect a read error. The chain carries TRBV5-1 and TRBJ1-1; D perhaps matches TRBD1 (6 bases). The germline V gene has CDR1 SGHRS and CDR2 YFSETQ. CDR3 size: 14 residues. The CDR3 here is CVSSKQGRDTEAFF. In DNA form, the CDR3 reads TGCGTCAGCAGCAAACAGGGAAGGGACACTGAAGCTTTCTTT. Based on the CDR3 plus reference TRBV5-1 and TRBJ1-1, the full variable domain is KAGVTQTPRYLIKTRGQQVTLSCSPISGHRSVSWYQQTPGQGLQFLFEYFSETQRNKGNFPGRFSGRQFSNSRSEMNVSTLELGDSALYLCVSSKQGRDTEAFFGQGTRLTVV.

CDR3 in DNA: TGTGCCAGCTCACCAGTACTACAGGAGACCCAGTACTTC. Translating gives CASSPVLQETQYF. V gene TRBV18 combines with J gene TRBJ2-5; no definite D call. V lost 2 bases and J 5 bases, leaving 9 bases between the germline ends. Looked up from germline, CDR1 is KGHSH and CDR2 is LQKENI. The CDR3 is made up of 13 amino acids. Complete variable domain (other parts from reference TRBV18 and TRBJ2-5): NAGVMQNPRHLVRRRGQEARLRCSPMKGHSHVYWYRQLPEEGLKFMVYLQKENIIDESGMPKERFSAEFPKEGPSILRIQQVVRGDSAAYFCASSPVLQETQYFGPGTRLLVL.

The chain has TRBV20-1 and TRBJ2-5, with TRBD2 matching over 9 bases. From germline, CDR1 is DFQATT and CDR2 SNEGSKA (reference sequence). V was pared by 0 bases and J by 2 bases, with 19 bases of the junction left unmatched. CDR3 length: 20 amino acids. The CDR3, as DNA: TGCAGTGCTAGAGACTCTAGAAGAGCACAAGGACTAGCGCGTCAAGAGACCCAGTACTTC. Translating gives CSARDSRRAQGLARQETQYF.

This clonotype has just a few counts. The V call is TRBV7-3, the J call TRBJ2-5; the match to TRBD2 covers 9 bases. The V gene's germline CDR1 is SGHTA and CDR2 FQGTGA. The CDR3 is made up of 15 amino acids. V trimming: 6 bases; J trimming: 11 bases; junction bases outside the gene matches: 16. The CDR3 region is CASSLRLAERNEQYF. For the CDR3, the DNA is TGTGCCAGCAGTTTGCGACTAGCGGAGCGAAATGAGCAGTACTTC.

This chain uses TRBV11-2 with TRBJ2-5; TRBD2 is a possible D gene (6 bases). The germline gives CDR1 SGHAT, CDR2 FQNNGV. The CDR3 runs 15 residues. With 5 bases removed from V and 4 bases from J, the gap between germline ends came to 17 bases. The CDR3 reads CASSPPRGGLETQYF. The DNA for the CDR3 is TGTGCCAGCAGCCCCCCCCGGGGAGGTTTAGAGACCCAGTACTTC. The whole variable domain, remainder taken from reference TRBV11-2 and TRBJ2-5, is EAGVAQSPRYKIIEKRQSVAFWCNPISGHATLYWYQQILGQGPKLLIQFQNNGVVDDSQLPKDRFSAERLKGVDSTLKIQPAKLEDSAVYLCASSPPRGGLETQYFGPGTRLLVL.

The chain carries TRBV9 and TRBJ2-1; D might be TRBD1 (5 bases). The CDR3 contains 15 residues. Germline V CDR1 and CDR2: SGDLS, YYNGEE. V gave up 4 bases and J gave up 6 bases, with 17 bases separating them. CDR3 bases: TGTGCCAGCAGCCAGTATAACAGGCCCGTCAATGAGCAGTTCTTC. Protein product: CASSQYNRPVNEQFF.

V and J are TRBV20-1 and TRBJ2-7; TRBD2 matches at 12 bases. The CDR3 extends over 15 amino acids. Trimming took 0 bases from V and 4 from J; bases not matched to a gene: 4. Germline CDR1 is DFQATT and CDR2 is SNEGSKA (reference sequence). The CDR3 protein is CSARDRTSGNYEQYF. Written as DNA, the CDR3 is TGCAGTGCTAGAGATAGGACTAGCGGGAATTACGAGCAGTACTTC.

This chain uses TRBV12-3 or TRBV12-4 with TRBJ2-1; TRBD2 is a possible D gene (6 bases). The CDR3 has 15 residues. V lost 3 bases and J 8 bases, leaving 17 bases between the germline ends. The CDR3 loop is CASSFLATSGDEQFF. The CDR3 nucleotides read TGTGCCAGCAGTTTCCTAGCGACCTCGGGGGATGAGCAGTTCTTC.

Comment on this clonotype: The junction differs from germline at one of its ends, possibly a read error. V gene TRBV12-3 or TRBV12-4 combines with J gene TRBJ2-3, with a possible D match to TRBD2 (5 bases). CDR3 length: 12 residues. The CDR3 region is CASIRGTDAQYF. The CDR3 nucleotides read TGTGCCAGCATTCGGGGAACAGATGCGCAGTATTTT.

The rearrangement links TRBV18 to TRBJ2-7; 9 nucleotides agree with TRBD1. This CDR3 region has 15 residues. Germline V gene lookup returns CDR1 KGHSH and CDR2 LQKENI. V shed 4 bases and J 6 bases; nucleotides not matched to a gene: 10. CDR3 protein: CASSRRGQGSGEQYF. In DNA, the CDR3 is TGTGCCAGCTCACGACGGGGACAGGGTAGTGGCGAGCAGTACTTC.

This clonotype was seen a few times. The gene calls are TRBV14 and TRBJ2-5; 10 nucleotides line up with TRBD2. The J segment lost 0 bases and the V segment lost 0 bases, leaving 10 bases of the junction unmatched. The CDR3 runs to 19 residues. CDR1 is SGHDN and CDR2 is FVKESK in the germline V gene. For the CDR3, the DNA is TGTGCCAGCAGCCAAGATTCAATTTATAGCGGGAGGAACCAAGAGACCCAGTACTTC. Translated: CASSQDSIYSGRNQETQYF.

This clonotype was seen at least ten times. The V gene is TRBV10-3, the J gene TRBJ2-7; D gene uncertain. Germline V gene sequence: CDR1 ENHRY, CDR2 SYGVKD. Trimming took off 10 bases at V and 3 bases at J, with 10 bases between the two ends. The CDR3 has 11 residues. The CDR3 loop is CATNDNYEQYF. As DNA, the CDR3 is TGTGCCACCAACGACAACTACGAGCAGTACTTC.

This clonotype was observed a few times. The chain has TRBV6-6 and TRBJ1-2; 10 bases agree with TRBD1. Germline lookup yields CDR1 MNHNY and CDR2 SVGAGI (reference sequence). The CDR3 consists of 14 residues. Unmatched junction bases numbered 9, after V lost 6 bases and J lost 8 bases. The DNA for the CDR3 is TGTGCCAGCAGAGATACGGGACAGGGGATGGGCTACACCTTC. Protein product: CASRDTGQGMGYTF.

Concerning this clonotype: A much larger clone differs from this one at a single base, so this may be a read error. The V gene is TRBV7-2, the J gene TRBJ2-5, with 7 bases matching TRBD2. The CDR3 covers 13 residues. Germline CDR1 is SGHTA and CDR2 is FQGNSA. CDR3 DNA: TGTGCCAACAGCCCCACTTCGGGAGGCCTCCAGTACTTC. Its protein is CANSPTSGGLQYF. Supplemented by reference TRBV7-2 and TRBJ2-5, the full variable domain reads GAGVSQSPSNKVTEKGKDVELRCDPISGHTALYWYRQSLGQGLEFLIYFQGNSAPDKSGLPSDRFSAERTGGSVSTLTIQRTQQEDSAVYLCANSPTSGGLQYFGPGTRLLVL.

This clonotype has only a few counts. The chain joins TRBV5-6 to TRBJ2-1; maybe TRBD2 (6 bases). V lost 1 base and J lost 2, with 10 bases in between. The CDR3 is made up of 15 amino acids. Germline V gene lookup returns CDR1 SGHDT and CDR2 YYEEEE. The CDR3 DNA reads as TGTGCCAGCAGCTTGCGGCTAGCGACCTACAATGAGCAGTTCTTC. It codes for CASSLRLATYNEQFF.

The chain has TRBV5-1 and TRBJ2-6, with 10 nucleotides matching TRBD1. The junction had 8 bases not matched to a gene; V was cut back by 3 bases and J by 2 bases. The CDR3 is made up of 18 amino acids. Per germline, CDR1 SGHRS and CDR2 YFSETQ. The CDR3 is CASSWGRDRGPGANVLTF. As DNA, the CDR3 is TGCGCCAGCAGCTGGGGCCGGGACAGGGGTCCTGGGGCCAACGTCCTGACTTTC. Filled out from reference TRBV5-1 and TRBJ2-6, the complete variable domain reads KAGVTQTPRYLIKTRGQQVTLSCSPISGHRSVSWYQQTPGQGLQFLFEYFSETQRNKGNFPGRFSGRQFSNSRSEMNVSTLELGDSALYLCASSWGRDRGPGANVLTFGAGSRLTVL.

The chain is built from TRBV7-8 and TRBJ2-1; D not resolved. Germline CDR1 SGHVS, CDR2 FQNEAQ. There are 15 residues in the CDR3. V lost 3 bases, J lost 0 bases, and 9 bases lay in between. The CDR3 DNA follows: TGTGCCAGCAGCTTCGGTAACCCCTCCTACAATGAGCAGTTCTTC. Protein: CASSFGNPSYNEQFF. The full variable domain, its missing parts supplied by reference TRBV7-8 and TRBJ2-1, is GAGVSQSPRYKVAKRGQDVALRCDPISGHVSLFWYQQALGQGPEFLTYFQNEAQLDKSGLPSDRFFAERPEGSVSTLKIQRTQQEDSAVYLCASSFGNPSYNEQFFGPGTRLTVL.

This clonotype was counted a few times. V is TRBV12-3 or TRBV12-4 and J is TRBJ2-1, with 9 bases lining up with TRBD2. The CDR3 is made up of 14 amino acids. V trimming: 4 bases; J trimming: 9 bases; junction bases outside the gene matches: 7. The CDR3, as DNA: TGTGCCAGCAGTTACCAGACAGCGGGGGGTGAGCAGTTCTTC. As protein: CASSYQTAGGEQFF.

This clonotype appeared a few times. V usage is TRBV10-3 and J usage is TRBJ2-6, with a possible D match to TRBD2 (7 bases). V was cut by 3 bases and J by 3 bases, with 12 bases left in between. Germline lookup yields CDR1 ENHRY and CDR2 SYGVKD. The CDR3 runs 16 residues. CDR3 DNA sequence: TGTGCCATCAGTGAAGGGGGGGAACTTGGGGCCAACGTCCTGACTTTC. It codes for CAISEGGELGANVLTF.

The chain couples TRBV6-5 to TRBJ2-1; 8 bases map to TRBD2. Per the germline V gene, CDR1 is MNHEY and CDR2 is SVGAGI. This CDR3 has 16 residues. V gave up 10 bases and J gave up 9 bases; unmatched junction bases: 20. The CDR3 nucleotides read TGTGCCACCACACCGGGAGGGACCCATATGGGGGGTGAGCAGTTCTTC. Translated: CATTPGGTHMGGEQFF.

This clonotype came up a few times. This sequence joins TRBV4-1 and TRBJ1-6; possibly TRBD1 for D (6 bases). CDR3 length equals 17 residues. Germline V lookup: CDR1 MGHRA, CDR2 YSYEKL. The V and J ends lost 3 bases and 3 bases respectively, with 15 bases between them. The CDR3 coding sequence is TGCGCCAGCAGCCATCCGACAACAGGGAACTATAATTCACCCCTCCACTTT. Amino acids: CASSHPTTGNYNSPLHF.

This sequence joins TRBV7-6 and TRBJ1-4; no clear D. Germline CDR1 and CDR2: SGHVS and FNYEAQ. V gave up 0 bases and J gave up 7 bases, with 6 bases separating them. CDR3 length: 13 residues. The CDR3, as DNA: TGTGCCAGCAGCTTAGCGTTGGGTGAAAAACTGTTTTTT. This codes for CASSLALGEKLFF.